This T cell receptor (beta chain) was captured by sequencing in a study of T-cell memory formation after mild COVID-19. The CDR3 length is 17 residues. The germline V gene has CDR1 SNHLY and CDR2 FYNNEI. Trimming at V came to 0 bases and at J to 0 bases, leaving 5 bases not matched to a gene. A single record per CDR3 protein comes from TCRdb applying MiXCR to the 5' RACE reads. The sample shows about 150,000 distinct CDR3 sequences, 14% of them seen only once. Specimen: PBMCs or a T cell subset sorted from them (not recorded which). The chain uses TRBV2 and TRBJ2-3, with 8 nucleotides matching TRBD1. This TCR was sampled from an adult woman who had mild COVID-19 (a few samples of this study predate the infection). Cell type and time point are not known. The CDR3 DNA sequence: TGTGCCAGCAGTGAAGCGTGGACAGGGTCTAGCACAGATACGCAGTATTTT. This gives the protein CASSEAWTGSSTDTQYF.